This record covers a single TCR beta chain. As yet, its antigen is unknown. The entry originates in a study of vaccination effects on CD4 cells after COVID-19. Study-wide background: Samples from a couple of convalescent patients were given 16 days and one week before vaccination.

Trimming shortened V by 4 bases and J by 5 bases, and 8 bases separated the two germline ends. Germline V gene sequence: CDR1 SGHNT, CDR2 YENEEA. CDR3 length: 12 residues. Peptide-pool stimulation followed by sequencing identified expanded antigen-specific CD4+ clonotypes in the ViraFEST assay. Researchers isolated CD4+ T cells once approximately eleven days of culture had elapsed. It was between March and December 2020 that the person had a SARS-CoV-2 infection confirmed by PCR. IL-2 at roughly 9.7 IU/ml and peptides at about 10 ug/ml were added to cultured PBMC, approximately 1.9 million per well. On day 3 and again on day 7, half the medium was replaced with IL-2 medium. Data came from immunoSEQ multiplex PCR; TCRdb stores just in-frame clones and leaves some out. The repertoire holds 20,000 to 25,000 clones, with under 75% as singletons.

Sample: CD4+ T cells from PBMCs cultured with a peptide pool, taken before COVID-19 vaccination. This sequence joins TRBV11-3 and TRBJ2-5; D remains ambiguous. The sequence was collected from a human donor who had a prior SARS-CoV-2 infection. This chain's CDR3 is CASSYLGETQYF. The CDR3 DNA reads as TGTGCCAGCAGCTACCTCGGGGAGACCCAGTACTTC.